The 32 T cell receptor beta chains presented below share a single source sample, sequenced in a study of T cells after posttransplantation cyclophosphamide. Using immunoSEQ multiplex PCR, the repertoire was profiled, and TCRdb retains in-frame clones only, with some absent. This set yields around 44,000 clones and no singletons; the top ten hold 2% to 3%. Sequencing was performed on PBMCs. These receptor sequences come from a man in his forties in good health, CMV-negative, and a related stem cell transplant donor.

This clone has at least ten counts. The rearrangement joins TRBV7-8 to TRBJ1-5; possibly TRBD1 for D (5 bases). Trimming took off 6 bases at V and 4 bases at J, with 13 bases between the two ends. Per germline, CDR1 SGHVS and CDR2 FQNEAQ. The CDR3 has 14 amino acids. The CDR3 reads CASRGGAGNQPQHF. The CDR3 DNA is TGTGCCAGCAGAGGCGGGGCAGGGAATCAGCCCCAGCATTTT. The full variable domain, with the rest looked up from reference TRBV7-8 and TRBJ1-5, is GAGVSQSPRYKVAKRGQDVALRCDPISGHVSLFWYQQALGQGPEFLTYFQNEAQLDKSGLPSDRFFAERPEGSVSTLKIQRTQQEDSAVYLCASRGGAGNQPQHFGDGTRLSIL.

This clone was counted many times. The genes are TRBV7-7 and TRBJ2-1, with 10 bases lining up with TRBD1. With 2 bases clipped from V and 4 bases from J, the junction kept 2 bases outside the gene matches. Per the germline V gene, CDR1 is SSHAT and CDR2 is FNYEAQ (reference sequence). The CDR3 sequence is 15 residues long. The CDR3 sequence is CASSLSGQGYNEQFF. Here the CDR3 DNA reads TGTGCCAGCAGCTTATCGGGACAGGGGTACAATGAGCAGTTCTTC.

This clone was recorded many times. V and J are TRBV4-1 and TRBJ1-2; D unresolved. The CDR3 sequence is 14 residues long. Trimming took off 0 bases at V and 8 bases at J, with 13 bases between the two ends. Looked up from germline, CDR1 is MGHRA and CDR2 is YSYEKL. The CDR3 protein is CASSQDIPHTGYTF. The DNA of the CDR3 is TGCGCCAGCAGCCAAGATATCCCCCACACGGGCTACACCTTC.

This clone was picked up a small number of times. This chain connects TRBV9 to TRBJ1-1; D is undetermined. V shed 3 bases and J shed 12 bases, with 18 bases lying between them. The CDR3 is 13 residues long. CDR1 and CDR2 (germline): SGDLS, YYNGEE. The CDR3 loop is CASSAPGRERTFF. The CDR3 nucleotides are TGTGCCAGCAGCGCACCAGGCCGGGAGAGAACTTTCTTT.

In this sample, this clone turned up many times. The chain couples TRBV15 to TRBJ1-5, with no clear D. Trimming left V 3 bases short and J 5 bases short, with 11 bases between. Per the germline V gene, CDR1 is LNHNV and CDR2 is YYDKDF (reference sequence). The CDR3 consists of 14 residues. CDR3 sequence (DNA): TGTGCCACCAGCAGGGCCACAGCGGATCAGCCCCAGCATTTT. It encodes CATSRATADQPQHF.

The chain joins TRBV18 to TRBJ2-5, with 8 bases matching TRBD1. Germline V gives CDR1 KGHSH, CDR2 LQKENI. This CDR3 has 14 residues. The junction had 7 bases not matched to a gene; V was cut back by 1 base and J by 9 bases. CDR3 nucleotide sequence: TGTGCCAGCTCACCACTGGACAGGGTTGAGGCCCAGTACTTC. It codes for CASSPLDRVEAQYF. Complete variable domain (other parts from reference TRBV18 and TRBJ2-5): NAGVMQNPRHLVRRRGQEARLRCSPMKGHSHVYWYRQLPEEGLKFMVYLQKENIIDESGMPKERFSAEFPKEGPSILRIQQVVRGDSAAYFCASSPLDRVEAQYFGPGTRLLVL.

This chain connects TRBV2 to TRBJ2-6; TRBD1 matches 11 bases. After removal of 7 bases from V and 2 bases from J, the junction contained 10 bases not matched to a gene. CDR1 and CDR2 from the germline V gene are SNHLY and FYNNEI. The CDR3 spans 18 residues. DNA for the CDR3: TGTGCCAGCATTGCTGTTAGGACAGGGGGCACTGGGGCCAACGTCCTGACTTTC. Its protein product is CASIAVRTGGTGANVLTF.

This clone was seen ten or more times. This sequence joins TRBV19 and TRBJ1-4; unclear D gene. The length of the CDR3 is 14 residues. The germline CDR1 and CDR2 sequences are LNHDA and SQIVND (reference sequence). The germline V and J ends were trimmed by 2 bases and 7 bases, with 11 bases remaining between them. CDR3 sequence: CASSISPSGEKLFF. CDR3 nucleotide sequence: TGTGCCAGTAGTATAAGCCCTTCCGGTGAAAAACTGTTTTTT.

This clone has only a few counts. V usage is TRBV5-6 and J usage is TRBJ2-5; tentative D call: TRBD1 (6 bases). This CDR3 is 14 amino acids long. Trimming stripped 0 bases from V and 1 base from J, with 7 bases between. From germline, CDR1 is SGHDT and CDR2 YYEEEE. The CDR3 loop is CASSLVTGQETQYF. The DNA for the CDR3 is TGTGCCAGCAGCTTGGTGACAGGCCAAGAGACCCAGTACTTC.

This clone was seen repeatedly, ten times or more. The chain uses TRBV7-9 and TRBJ2-3; tentatively, D is TRBD1 (7 bases). Germline V gene data show CDR1 as SEHNR and CDR2 as FQNEAQ (reference sequence). The CDR3 consists of 15 residues. V was clipped by 5 bases and J by 3 bases, with 15 bases between them. The CDR3 sequence: CASSVNPGGTDTQYF. The DNA for the CDR3 is TGTGCCAGCAGCGTCAACCCAGGGGGGACAGATACGCAGTATTTT.

This clone showed up just a few times. The V and J genes are TRBV30 and TRBJ2-1; D call uncertain. Germline V gene data show CDR1 as GTSNPN and CDR2 as SVGIG (reference sequence). The CDR3 consists of 12 residues. Trimming left V 2 bases short and J 7 bases short, with 9 bases between. CDR3 DNA sequence: TGTGCCTGGAGTTCTCTCCGGAATGAGCAGTTCTTC. Protein sequence: CAWSSLRNEQFF.

This clone was counted between two and nine times. The chain combines TRBV6-1 with TRBJ1-2; the match to TRBD1 covers 8 bases. The germline V gene has CDR1 MNHNS and CDR2 SASEGT. Trimming removed 4 bases from V and 4 bases from J; junction bases left unmatched: 17. The CDR3 is made up of 18 amino acids. CDR3 sequence (DNA): TGTGCCAGCAGTGTGGCCAGGGGGCATTCAGGTTCGGGCTATGGCTACACCTTC. The encoded protein is CASSVARGHSGSGYGYTF.

The table lists this clone with many counts. The genes are TRBV5-4 and TRBJ2-7; D perhaps matches TRBD1 (5 bases). Germline-derived CDR1 and CDR2 are SGHNT and YYREEE (reference sequence). The V and J ends lost 2 bases and 3 bases respectively, with 6 bases between them. CDR3 length: 12 amino acids. CDR3 in amino acids: CASSFDSYEQYF. The CDR3 nucleotides are TGTGCCAGCAGCTTCGACAGCTACGAGCAGTACTTC. Full variable domain (remainder filled in from reference TRBV5-4 and TRBJ2-7): ETGVTQSPTHLIKTRGQQVTLRCSSQSGHNTVSWYQQALGQGPQFIFQYYREEENGRGNFPPRFSGLQFPNYSSELNVNALELDDSALYLCASSFDSYEQYFGPGTRLTVT.

Ten or more counts support this clone. The chain employs TRBV25-1 and TRBJ1-2; TRBD1 is a possible D gene (6 bases). Trimming took 6 bases from V and 4 from J, leaving 15 bases between them. CDR3 length: 14 residues. CDR1 is MGHDK and CDR2 is SYGVNS in the germline V gene. The CDR3 spells CASRSPGHPYGYTF. Here the CDR3 DNA reads TGTGCCAGCAGAAGTCCGGGACACCCCTATGGCTACACCTTC.

CDR3 in amino acids: CASSLVGGAHNEQFF. The CDR3 nucleotides are TGTGCCAGCAGCTTAGTCGGGGGAGCACACAATGAGCAGTTCTTC. This chain links TRBV7-2 with TRBJ2-1, with D possibly TRBD2 on 6 matching bases. Germline V gives CDR1 SGHTA, CDR2 FQGNSA. Trimming left V 1 base short and J 5 bases short, with 12 bases between. The length of the CDR3 is 15 residues.

This clone was counted at least ten times. The genes are TRBV7-8 and TRBJ1-5; D uncertain. CDR1 SGHVS and CDR2 FQNEAQ come from the germline V gene. The length of the CDR3 is 13 residues. Trimming stripped 3 bases from V and 6 bases from J, with 9 bases between. In DNA, the CDR3 is TGTGCCAGCAGCTTTAGTATTGCTCAGCCCCAGCATTTT. Protein: CASSFSIAQPQHF.

This clone was seen many times. The J gene is TRBJ1-5, the V gene TRBV6-1; D ambiguous. The CDR3 totals 14 residues. V was cut by 5 bases and J by 5 bases, with 13 bases left in between. Looked up from germline, CDR1 is MNHNS and CDR2 is SASEGT. The CDR3 loop reads CASSNGPADQPQHF. CDR3 sequence (DNA): TGTGCCAGCAGTAACGGGCCAGCGGATCAGCCCCAGCATTTT.

This clone was counted ten times or more. This chain connects TRBV21-1 to TRBJ1-5; the D call TRBD1 from the table was never checked on the DNA. TRBV21-1 is tagged as a pseudogene. The CDR3 contains 19 residues. CDR3 amino acids: CATGYKRRDRGRTAQPQHF. DNA of the CDR3: TGTGCCACCGGTTATAAACGCCGGGACAGGGGAAGGACCGCCCAGCCCCAGCATTTT.

The V and J genes are TRBV4-2 and TRBJ2-3; 16 bases agree with TRBD2. Trimming took 1 base from V and 1 from J; bases not matched to a gene: 11. Germline V CDR1 and CDR2: LGHNA, YNFKEQ. The CDR3 extends over 21 amino acids. The CDR3 loop is CASSQGGTSGGAGSGTDTQYF. CDR3 DNA: TGTGCCAGCAGCCAAGGAGGGACTAGCGGGGGGGCCGGCTCTGGCACAGATACGCAGTATTTT.

This clone was detected only a few times. The chain combines TRBV7-6 with TRBJ2-2; D not certain. The germline V gene has CDR1 SGHVS and CDR2 FNYEAQ. This CDR3 has 14 amino acids. Trimming shortened V by 4 bases and J by 6 bases, and 12 bases separated the two germline ends. For the CDR3, the DNA is TGTGCCAGCAGCTCCGTCCTAGGAGCCGGGGAGCTGTTTTTT. As protein: CASSSVLGAGELFF.

This clone showed up many times. This chain connects TRBV5-4 to TRBJ2-1; a possible D gene is TRBD2 (6 bases). Germline assignment: CDR1 SGHNT and CDR2 YYREEE (reference sequence). The CDR3 length is 13 residues. Trimming took off 3 bases at V and 8 bases at J, with 12 bases between the two ends. The CDR3, as DNA: TGTGCCAGCAGCTCGGGACTGCCCGATGAGCAGTTCTTC. It codes for CASSSGLPDEQFF.

This clone was seen at least ten times. The same CDR3 also results from other DNA sequences found in this sample. V and J are TRBV9 and TRBJ1-3; D unresolved. The CDR3 has 14 residues. Germline CDR1 is SGDLS and CDR2 is YYNGEE. V was pared by 2 bases and J by 0 bases, with 6 bases between. Here the CDR3 reads CASSVESSGNTIYF. In DNA form, the CDR3 reads TGTGCCAGCAGCGTCGAGAGCTCTGGAAACACCATATATTTT.

This clone was found many times. The chain recombines TRBV7-6 with TRBJ1-4, with D unclear. CDR1 is SGHVS and CDR2 is FNYEAQ in the germline V gene. Trimming pared 3 bases from V and 0 bases from J, leaving 8 bases between. The CDR3 runs 15 residues. The CDR3 DNA sequence: TGTGCCAGCAGCTTCGGGGATGCAACTAATGAAAAACTGTTTTTT. Residues: CASSFGDATNEKLFF.

This clone was detected ten times or more. The V call is TRBV5-4, the J call TRBJ2-1; 11 bases are a match to TRBD2. V lost 0 bases, J lost 8 bases, and 7 bases stayed unmatched. The CDR3 loop spans 16 amino acids. Germline V gives CDR1 SGHNT, CDR2 YYREEE (reference sequence). CDR3 loop: CASSLDGTSGGYEQFF. CDR3 DNA sequence: TGTGCCAGCAGCTTGGATGGGACTAGCGGTGGGTATGAGCAGTTCTTC.

In its sample, this clone was seen many times. This chain joins TRBV10-3 and TRBJ1-5, with 10 positions matching TRBD1. Germline CDR1 is ENHRY and CDR2 is SYGVKD. Trimming cost V 2 bases and J 6 bases; bases outside gene matches: 7. This CDR3 is built from 16 residues. The CDR3 region has the DNA TGTGCCATCAGTGAGGGAACCGGGACAGGGGTTCAGCCCCAGCATTTT. Protein sequence: CAISEGTGTGVQPQHF.

This clone counts as medium-sized. The chain couples TRBV19 to TRBJ1-1; D uncertain. V shed 1 base and J shed 10 bases, with 10 bases lying between them. The V gene's germline CDR1 is LNHDA and CDR2 SQIVND (reference sequence). The CDR3 covers 12 residues. CDR3: CASSIAGEGAFF. CDR3 nucleotide sequence: TGTGCCAGTAGTATAGCCGGGGAAGGAGCTTTCTTT.

Many counts were recorded for this clone. This sequence joins TRBV6-4 and TRBJ2-1; TRBD2 matches at 8 bases. The trim removed 6 bases at V and 7 bases at J, leaving 11 bases unmatched. CDR1 is MRHNA, CDR2 SNTAGT, per germline. The CDR3 is made up of 15 amino acids. CDR3 in amino acids: CASSFTSGTGNEQFF. In DNA, the CDR3 is TGTGCCAGCAGCTTCACTAGCGGAACCGGGAATGAGCAGTTCTTC.

This clone has just a few counts. The V gene is TRBV11-3, the J gene TRBJ2-1; 10 bases are shared with TRBD2. Germline V gives CDR1 SGHNT, CDR2 YENEEA. V trimming: 4 bases; J trimming: 0 bases; junction bases outside the gene matches: 3. The CDR3 is 16 amino acids. CDR3: CASSWTSGSSYNEQFF. Written as DNA, the CDR3 is TGTGCCAGCAGCTGGACTAGCGGTTCCTCCTACAATGAGCAGTTCTTC. Using reference TRBV11-3 and TRBJ2-1 for the parts outside the CDR3, the full variable domain is EAGVVQSPRYKIIEKKQPVAFWCNPISGHNTLYWYLQNLGQGPELLIRYENEEAVDDSQLPKDRFSAERLKGVDSTLKIQPAELGDSAVYLCASSWTSGSSYNEQFFGPGTRLTVL.

This rearrangement joins TRBV7-6 to TRBJ2-5; D call uncertain. Deletions cut 5 bases from V and 5 bases from J, with 15 bases between. The CDR3 spans 14 residues. The germline V gene encodes CDR1 SGHVS and CDR2 FNYEAQ. The CDR3 DNA reads TGTGCCAGCAGCCCCGGTATGCGCCGGGAGACCCAGTACTTC. This encodes CASSPGMRRETQYF.

V is TRBV18 and J is TRBJ2-5, with 9 bases aligning to TRBD1. The junction had 8 bases not matched to a gene; V was cut back by 0 bases and J by 6 bases. The CDR3 has 16 residues. Germline CDR1 KGHSH, CDR2 LQKENI. In nucleotides, the CDR3 is TGTGCCAGCTCACCACCTTCAGCGACAGGGGGGAAGACCCAGTACTTC. Translated, it gives CASSPPSATGGKTQYF.

This clone has a count of ten or more. This chain joins TRBV5-1 and TRBJ2-2, with D maybe TRBD1 (6 bases). The CDR3 sequence is 15 residues long. V was clipped by 0 bases and J by 4 bases, with 10 bases between them. Germline V lookup: CDR1 SGHRS, CDR2 YFSETQ. CDR3 region: CASSLGGTITGELFF. The DNA for the CDR3 is TGCGCCAGCAGCTTGGGGGGGACAATCACCGGGGAGCTGTTTTTT.

The genes are TRBV6-4 and TRBJ1-2, with D possibly TRBD1 on 5 matching bases. Trimming shortened V by 5 bases and J by 2 bases, and 12 bases separated the two germline ends. CDR3 length: 14 amino acids. Germline lookup yields CDR1 MRHNA and CDR2 SNTAGT. DNA for the CDR3: TGTGCCAGCAGTCGAGAGTCAGGGAACTATGGCTACACCTTC. The encoded protein is CASSRESGNYGYTF.